The entry below gives a single T cell receptor (beta chain) sequence along with its context. Its antigen is unknown. Cultured CD4+ T cell DNA was sequenced using the Oncomine TCR Beta short-read assay. TCRdb called the PCR reads again in MiXCR, with one record for every CDR3 protein. The data contain 14,000 to 15,000 distinct CDR3 sequences, under 60% of them singletons. With V trimmed by 2 bases and J by 0 bases, 2 bases remained unmatched. CDR1 is MNHEY, CDR2 SVGAGI, per germline. This CDR3 is built from 15 residues. The treatment here: approximately nine-day PBMC culture with coronavirus spike peptide pools or control peptides (ViraFEST assay). The data originate from a study of vaccination and CD4 T cells after COVID-19.

The chain carries TRBV6-5 and TRBJ2-3; 7 positions agree with TRBD2. The clonotype originates from a human donor with COVID-19. The sample here was cultured CD4+ T cells from blood, taken after SARS-CoV-2 vaccination. The CDR3 reads CASSYAGVSTDTQYF. DNA for the CDR3: TGTGCCAGCAGTTACGCGGGGGTGAGCACAGATACGCAGTATTTT.